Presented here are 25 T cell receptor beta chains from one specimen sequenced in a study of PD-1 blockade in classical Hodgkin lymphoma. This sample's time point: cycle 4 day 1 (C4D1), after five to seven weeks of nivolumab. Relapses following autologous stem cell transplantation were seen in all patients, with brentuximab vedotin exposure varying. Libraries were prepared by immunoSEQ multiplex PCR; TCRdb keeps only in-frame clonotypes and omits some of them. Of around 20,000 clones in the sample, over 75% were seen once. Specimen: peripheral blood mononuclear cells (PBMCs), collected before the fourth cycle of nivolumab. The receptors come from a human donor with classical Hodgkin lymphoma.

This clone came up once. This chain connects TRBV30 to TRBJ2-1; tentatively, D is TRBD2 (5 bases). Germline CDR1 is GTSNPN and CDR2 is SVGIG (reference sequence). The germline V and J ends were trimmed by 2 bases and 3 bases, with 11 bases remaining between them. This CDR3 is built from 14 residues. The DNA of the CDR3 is TGTGCCTGGAGTACGAGGACTCACTACAATGAGCAGTTCTTC. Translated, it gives CAWSTRTHYNEQFF.

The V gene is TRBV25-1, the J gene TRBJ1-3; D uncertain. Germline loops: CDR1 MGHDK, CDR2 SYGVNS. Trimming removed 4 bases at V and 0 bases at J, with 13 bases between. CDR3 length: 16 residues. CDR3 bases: TGTGCCAGCAGTGGGATCCGACCGGGCTCTGGAAACACCATATATTTT. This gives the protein CASSGIRPGSGNTIYF.

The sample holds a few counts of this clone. The CDR3 nucleotides read TGTGCCAGCAGCCAGAACGCAGGGGGGGATCAGCCCCAGCATTTT. Encoded protein: CASSQNAGGDQPQHF. The chain has TRBV6-4 and TRBJ1-5, with 7 bases fitting TRBD1. This CDR3 is built from 15 residues. Trimming cost V 6 bases and J 5 bases; bases outside gene matches: 10. CDR1 is MRHNA, CDR2 SNTAGT, per germline.

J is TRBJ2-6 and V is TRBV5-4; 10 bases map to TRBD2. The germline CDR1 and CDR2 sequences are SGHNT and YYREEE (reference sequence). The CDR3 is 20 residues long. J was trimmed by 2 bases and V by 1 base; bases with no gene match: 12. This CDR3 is CASSLYTSGGAMTGANVLTF. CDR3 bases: TGTGCCAGCAGCTTGTACACGAGCGGGGGGGCTATGACTGGGGCCAACGTCCTGACTTTC.

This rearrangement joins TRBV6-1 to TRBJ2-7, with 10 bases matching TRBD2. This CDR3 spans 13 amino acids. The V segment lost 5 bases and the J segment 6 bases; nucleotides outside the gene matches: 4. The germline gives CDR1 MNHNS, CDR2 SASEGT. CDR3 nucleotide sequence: TGTGCCAGCAGTCCCCGACTAGCGGGCGAGCAGTACGTC. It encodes CASSPRLAGEQYV.

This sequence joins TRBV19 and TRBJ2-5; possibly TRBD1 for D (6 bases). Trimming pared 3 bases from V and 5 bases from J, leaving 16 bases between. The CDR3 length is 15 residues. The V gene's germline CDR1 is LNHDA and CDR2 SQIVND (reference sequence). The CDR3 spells CASSILPQGLETQYF. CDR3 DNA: TGTGCCAGTAGTATCCTCCCACAGGGCCTCGAGACCCAGTACTTC.

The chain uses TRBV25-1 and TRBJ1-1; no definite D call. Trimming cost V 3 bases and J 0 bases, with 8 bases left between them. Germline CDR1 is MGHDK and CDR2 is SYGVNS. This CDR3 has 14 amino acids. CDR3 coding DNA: TGTGCCAGCAGTGATCGATTTTTGAACACTGAAGCTTTCTTT. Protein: CASSDRFLNTEAFF.

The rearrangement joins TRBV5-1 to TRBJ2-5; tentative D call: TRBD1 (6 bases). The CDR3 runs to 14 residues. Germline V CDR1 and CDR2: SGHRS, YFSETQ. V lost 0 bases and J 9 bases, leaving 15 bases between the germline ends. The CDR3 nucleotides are TGCGCCAGCAGCTTGGGACAGGCAAATGAGGCCCAGTACTTC. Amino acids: CASSLGQANEAQYF.

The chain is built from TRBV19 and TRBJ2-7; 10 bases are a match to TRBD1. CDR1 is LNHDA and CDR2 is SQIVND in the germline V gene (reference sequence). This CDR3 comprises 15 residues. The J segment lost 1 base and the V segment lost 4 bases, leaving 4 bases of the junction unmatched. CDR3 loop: CASSKTGGRSYEQYF. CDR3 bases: TGTGCCAGTAGTAAGACAGGGGGCAGGTCCTACGAGCAGTACTTC.

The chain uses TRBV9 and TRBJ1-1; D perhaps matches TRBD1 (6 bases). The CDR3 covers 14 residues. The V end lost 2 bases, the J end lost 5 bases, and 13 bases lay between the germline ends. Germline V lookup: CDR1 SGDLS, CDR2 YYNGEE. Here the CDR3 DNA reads TGTGCCAGCAGCGTTGGGGGGCGCAGGACTGAAGCTTTCTTT. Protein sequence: CASSVGGRRTEAFF.

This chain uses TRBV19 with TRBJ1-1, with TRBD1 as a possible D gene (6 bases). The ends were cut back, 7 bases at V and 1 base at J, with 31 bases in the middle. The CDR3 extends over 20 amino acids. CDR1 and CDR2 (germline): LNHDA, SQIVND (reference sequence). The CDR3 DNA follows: TGTGCCAGTACCCCCAGCCCTGGGACATGGGGGTTCCGACCGAACACTGAAGCTTTCTTT. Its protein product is CASTPSPGTWGFRPNTEAFF.

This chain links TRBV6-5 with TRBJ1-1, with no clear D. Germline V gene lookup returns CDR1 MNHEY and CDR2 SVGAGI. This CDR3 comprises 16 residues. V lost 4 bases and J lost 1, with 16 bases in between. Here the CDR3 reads CASSLYFTDPNTEAFF. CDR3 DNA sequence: TGTGCCAGCAGTTTATACTTTACAGACCCGAACACTGAAGCTTTCTTT.

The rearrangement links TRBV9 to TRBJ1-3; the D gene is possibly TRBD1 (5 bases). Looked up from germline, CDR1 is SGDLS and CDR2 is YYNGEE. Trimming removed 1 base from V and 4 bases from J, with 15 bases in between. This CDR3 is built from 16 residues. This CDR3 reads CASSVIFFQGGNTIYF. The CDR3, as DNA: TGTGCCAGCAGCGTAATTTTTTTTCAGGGAGGAAACACCATATATTTT. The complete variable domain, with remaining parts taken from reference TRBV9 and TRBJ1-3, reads DSGVTQTPKHLITATGQRVTLRCSPRSGDLSVYWYQQSLDQGLQFLIQYYNGEERAKGNILERFSAQQFPDLHSELNLSSLELGDSALYFCASSVIFFQGGNTIYFGEGSWLTVV.

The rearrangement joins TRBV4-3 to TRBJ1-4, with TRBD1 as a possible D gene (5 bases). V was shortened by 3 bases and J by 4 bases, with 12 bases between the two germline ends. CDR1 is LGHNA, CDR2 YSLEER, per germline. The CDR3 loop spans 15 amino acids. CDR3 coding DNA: TGCGCCAGCAGCCATGGGCGGGGGGGTAATGAAAAACTGTTTTTT. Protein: CASSHGRGGNEKLFF.

This CDR3 reads CASSQTSGSNGEQFF. The CDR3, as DNA: TGTGCCAGCAGCCAGACTAGCGGGAGCAATGGTGAGCAGTTCTTC. The chain has TRBV7-2 and TRBJ2-1; TRBD2 matches 12 bases. Germline CDR1 reads SGHTA; CDR2 reads FQGNSA. The CDR3 sequence is 15 residues long. V lost 5 bases and J lost 9; bases outside the gene matches: 8.

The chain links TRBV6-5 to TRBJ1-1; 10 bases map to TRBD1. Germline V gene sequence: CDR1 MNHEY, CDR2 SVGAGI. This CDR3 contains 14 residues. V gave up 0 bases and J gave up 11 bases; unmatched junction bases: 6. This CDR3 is CASSYSPGQGLAFF. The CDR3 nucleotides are TGTGCCAGCAGTTACTCTCCGGGACAGGGGTTGGCTTTCTTT.

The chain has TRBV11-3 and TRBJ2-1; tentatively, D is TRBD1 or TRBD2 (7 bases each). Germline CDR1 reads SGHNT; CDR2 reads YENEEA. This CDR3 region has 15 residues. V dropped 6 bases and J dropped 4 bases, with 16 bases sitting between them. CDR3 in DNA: TGTGCCAGCAGTCCCGACAGGGAGGGGTACAATGAGCAGTTCTTC. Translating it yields CASSPDREGYNEQFF.

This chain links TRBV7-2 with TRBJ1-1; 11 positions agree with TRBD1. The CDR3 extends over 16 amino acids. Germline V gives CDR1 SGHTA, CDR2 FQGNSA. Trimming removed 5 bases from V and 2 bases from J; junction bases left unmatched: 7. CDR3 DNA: TGTGCCAGCAGCCCCGGGACAGGGGGGTTAAACACTGAAGCTTTCTTT. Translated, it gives CASSPGTGGLNTEAFF.

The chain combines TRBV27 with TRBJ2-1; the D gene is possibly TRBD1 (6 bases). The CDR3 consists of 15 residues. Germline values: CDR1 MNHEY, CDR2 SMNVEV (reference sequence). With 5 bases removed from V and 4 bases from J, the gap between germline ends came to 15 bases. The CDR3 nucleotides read TGTGCCAGCAGTAACCGGGACAAGCTATACAATGAGCAGTTCTTC. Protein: CASSNRDKLYNEQFF.

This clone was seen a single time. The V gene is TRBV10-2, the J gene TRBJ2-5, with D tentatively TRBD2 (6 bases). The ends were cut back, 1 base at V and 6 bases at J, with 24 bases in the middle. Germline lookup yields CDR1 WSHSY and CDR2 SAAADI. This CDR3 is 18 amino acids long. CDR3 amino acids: CASSEFPPVGGRSQTQYF. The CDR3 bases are TGCGCCAGCAGTGAGTTTCCTCCCGTGGGAGGCCGGTCACAGACCCAGTACTTC.

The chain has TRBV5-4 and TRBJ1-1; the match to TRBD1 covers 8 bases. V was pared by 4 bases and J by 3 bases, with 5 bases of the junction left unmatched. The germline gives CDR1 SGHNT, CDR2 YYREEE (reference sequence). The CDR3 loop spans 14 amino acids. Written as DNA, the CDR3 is TGTGCCAGCAGCCGGGGACAGGAGTACACTGAAGCTTTCTTT. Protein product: CASSRGQEYTEAFF.

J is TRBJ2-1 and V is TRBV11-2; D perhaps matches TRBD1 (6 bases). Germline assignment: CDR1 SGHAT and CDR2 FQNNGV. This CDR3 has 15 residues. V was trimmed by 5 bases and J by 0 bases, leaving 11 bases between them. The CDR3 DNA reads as TGTGCCAGCAGCGACGACAGGATCTCCTACAATGAGCAGTTCTTC. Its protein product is CASSDDRISYNEQFF.

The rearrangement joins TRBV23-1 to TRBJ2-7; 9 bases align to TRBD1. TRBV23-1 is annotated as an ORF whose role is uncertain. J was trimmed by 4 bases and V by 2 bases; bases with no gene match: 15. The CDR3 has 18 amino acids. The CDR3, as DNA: TGCGCCAGCAGTCAACCTCTAGGCCGCGGGACAGGGTCATACGAGCAGTACGTC. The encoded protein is CASSQPLGRGTGSYEQYV.

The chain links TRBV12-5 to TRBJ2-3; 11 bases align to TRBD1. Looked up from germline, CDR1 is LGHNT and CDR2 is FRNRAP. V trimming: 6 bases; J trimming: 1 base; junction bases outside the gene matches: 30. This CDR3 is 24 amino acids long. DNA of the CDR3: TGTGCTAGTGGCAACACGTACCTTCTGGACAGGGGGCGGGAGGTCGATCAGGGCACAGATACGCAGTATTTT. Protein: CASGNTYLLDRGREVDQGTDTQYF.

The CDR3: CASRTGTSPHNEQFF. CDR3 nucleotides: TGTGCCAGCAGAACCGGGACTAGCCCCCACAATGAGCAGTTCTTC. The chain links TRBV6-5 to TRBJ2-1; 9 bases are shared with TRBD2. Germline values: CDR1 MNHEY, CDR2 SVGAGI. The CDR3 consists of 15 residues. Trimming cost V 6 bases and J 5 bases; bases outside gene matches: 8.